A single sample is the source of the 30 T cell receptor beta chains below, sequenced in a study of T-cell memory formation after mild COVID-19. TCRdb called the 5' RACE reads again in MiXCR, with one record for every CDR3 protein. The sample carries 400,000 to 500,000 distinct CDR3 sequences, around 19% recorded once. Sequenced: PBMCs or a T cell subset sorted from them (not recorded which). The receptors derive from an adult woman who had mild COVID-19 (a few samples of this study predate the infection). Cell type and time point are not known.

V usage is TRBV29-1 and J usage is TRBJ1-1; possibly TRBD1 for D (5 bases). V lost 0 bases and J 3 bases, leaving 8 bases between the germline ends. The CDR3 has 13 residues. The germline V gene has CDR1 SQVTM and CDR2 ANQGSEA. The CDR3 region has the DNA TGCAGCGTTGAAGAAGACAGTTACACTGAAGCTTTCTTT. Translation gives CSVEEDSYTEAFF.

This clonotype showed up just a few times. The chain has TRBV7-9 and TRBJ2-3; D ambiguous. Between the trimmed V and J ends, which lost 2 bases and 0 bases, there was a span of 15 bases. The CDR3 consists of 17 residues. Germline assignment: CDR1 SEHNR and CDR2 FQNEAQ (reference sequence). CDR3 protein: CASSLPRVSVSTDTQYF. CDR3 in DNA: TGTGCCAGCAGCTTACCCCGCGTCTCCGTTAGCACAGATACGCAGTATTTT.

The chain links TRBV4-1 to TRBJ2-1; 9 bases map to TRBD2. V lost 1 base and J lost 8; bases outside the gene matches: 21. This CDR3 is built from 20 residues. Per the germline V gene, CDR1 is MGHRA and CDR2 is YSYEKL. The CDR3 reads CASSQVWIPGPAGGRDEQFF. The CDR3 region has the DNA TGCGCCAGCAGCCAAGTTTGGATACCAGGGCCAGCGGGGGGTCGGGATGAGCAGTTCTTC.

V and J are TRBV11-1 and TRBJ2-3, with D possibly TRBD1 on 5 matching bases. This CDR3 is 15 amino acids long. Looked up from germline, CDR1 is SGHAT and CDR2 is FQDESV (reference sequence). The V end lost 3 bases, the J end lost 3 bases, and 13 bases lay between the germline ends. CDR3 amino acids: CASSLAGFMTDTQYF. The CDR3 nucleotides are TGTGCCAGCAGCTTGGCAGGGTTTATGACAGATACGCAGTATTTT.

The V gene is TRBV5-1, the J gene TRBJ2-3; unclear D gene. The CDR3 loop spans 12 amino acids. The germline V gene has CDR1 SGHRS and CDR2 YFSETQ. With 0 bases removed from V and 5 bases from J, the gap between germline ends came to 4 bases. The DNA for the CDR3 is TGCGCCAGCAGCTTGGATAAAGATACGCAGTATTTT. Translating it yields CASSLDKDTQYF.

The sample holds a few counts of this clonotype. V gene TRBV7-3 combines with J gene TRBJ2-1, with D uncertain. The V gene lost 6 bases and the J gene lost 9 bases, with 9 bases spanning the gap. CDR1 is SGHTA, CDR2 FQGTGA, per germline. The CDR3 length is 11 residues. This CDR3 is CASRSFGEQFF. CDR3 DNA sequence: TGTGCCAGCAGGTCCTTTGGTGAGCAGTTCTTC.

The chain carries TRBV3-1 and TRBJ2-2; 8 bases agree with TRBD2. This CDR3 has 14 amino acids. Germline CDR1 reads LGHDT; CDR2 reads YNNKEL (reference sequence). The V and J ends lost 7 bases and 6 bases, in that order; junction bases with no gene match: 7. CDR3 coding DNA: TGTGCCAGCAAGGAAGCGGGAGCCCCCGGGGAGCTGTTTTTT. Its translation is CASKEAGAPGELFF.

This chain uses TRBV24-1 with TRBJ2-3; D uncertain. Trimming cost V 4 bases and J 2 bases, with 3 bases left between them. Germline CDR1 reads KGHDR; CDR2 reads SFDVKD. The CDR3 is made up of 12 amino acids. The CDR3: CATSDDTDTQYF. CDR3 in DNA: TGTGCCACCAGTGACGACACAGATACGCAGTATTTT.

The V gene is TRBV5-6, the J gene TRBJ2-5; D is possibly TRBD1 (6 bases). Trimming took off 2 bases at V and 3 bases at J, with 11 bases between the two ends. The CDR3 extends over 14 amino acids. CDR1 is SGHDT and CDR2 is YYEEEE in the germline V gene. The CDR3 is CASSLGQTEETQYF. CDR3 sequence (DNA): TGTGCCAGCAGCTTAGGACAGACTGAAGAGACCCAGTACTTC.

CDR3 in DNA: TGTGCCAGCAGCCCTAGCGGGGGTGGAAATGAGCAGTTCTTC. It is translated as CASSPSGGGNEQFF. V is TRBV3-1 and J is TRBJ2-1; TRBD2 agrees at 10 bases. Germline trimming cut 4 bases from V and 7 bases from J; bases unmatched to any gene: 4. Germline V gives CDR1 LGHDT, CDR2 YNNKEL (reference sequence). CDR3 length equals 14 residues.

This clonotype was counted a few times. The CDR3 DNA is TGTGCCAGCAGCTTAGTGATCGATACGCAGTATTTT. Protein product: CASSLVIDTQYF. The chain combines TRBV7-2 with TRBJ2-3; D remains ambiguous. V gave up 1 base and J gave up 6 bases, with 5 bases separating them. Germline V gives CDR1 SGHTA, CDR2 FQGNSA. This CDR3 comprises 12 residues.

This clonotype was observed a handful of times. The V call is TRBV7-2, the J call TRBJ1-1; 9 bases line up with TRBD1. V lost 1 base and J lost 5; bases outside the gene matches: 11. From germline, CDR1 is SGHTA and CDR2 FQGNSA. The CDR3 runs to 17 residues. The CDR3 nucleotides are TGTGCCAGCAGCTTAGGGGAAGGGACAGGGTTTTTGACTGAAGCTTTCTTT. This gives the protein CASSLGEGTGFLTEAFF.

The chain recombines TRBV12-3 or TRBV12-4 with TRBJ2-3, with a possible D match to TRBD2 (6 bases). The CDR3 spans 16 residues. V was cut by 5 bases and J by 1 base, with 16 bases left in between. This chain's CDR3 is CASSPPYGGGTDTQYF. The CDR3 coding sequence is TGTGCCAGCAGTCCCCCCTACGGGGGAGGCACAGATACGCAGTATTTT.

The chain joins TRBV30 to TRBJ1-2; unclear D gene. Germline V CDR1 and CDR2: GTSNPN, SVGIG (reference sequence). The CDR3 is 13 residues long. With 4 bases removed from V and 6 bases from J, the gap between germline ends came to 15 bases. The CDR3 nucleotides read TGTGCCTGGATCGGTGGGAGGGTTAATGGCTACACCTTC. Protein product: CAWIGGRVNGYTF.

This clonotype was seen more than once but under ten times. The chain combines TRBV5-1 with TRBJ2-2, with D perhaps TRBD1 or TRBD2 (5 bases each). Trimming removed 4 bases from V and 2 bases from J, with 12 bases in between. Germline loops: CDR1 SGHRS, CDR2 YFSETQ. CDR3 length: 15 residues. The CDR3 loop is CASSRNGDNTGELFF. As DNA, the CDR3 is TGCGCCAGCAGCCGAAATGGGGACAACACCGGGGAGCTGTTTTTT.

This clonotype has only a few counts. This chain links TRBV6-1 with TRBJ2-1; 12 nucleotides agree with TRBD2. CDR3 size: 15 residues. From germline, CDR1 is MNHNS and CDR2 SASEGT. The trim removed 8 bases at V and 8 bases at J, leaving 10 bases unmatched. CDR3 DNA: TGTGCCAGCGCCAACCTAGCGGGGGGGCACGATGAGCAGTTCTTC. It codes for CASANLAGGHDEQFF.

This chain links TRBV7-8 with TRBJ2-7, with TRBD1 matching over 10 bases. In germline, CDR1 is SGHVS, CDR2 FQNEAQ. The CDR3 runs 17 residues. After removal of 3 bases from V and 0 bases from J, the junction contained 8 bases not matched to a gene. The CDR3 sequence is CASSFGGDRGNSYEQYF. The CDR3 DNA sequence: TGTGCCAGCAGCTTTGGGGGGGACAGGGGAAACTCCTACGAGCAGTACTTC.

This clonotype was detected only a few times. The gene calls are TRBV14 and TRBJ2-1; 9 bases are shared with TRBD1. Germline V gene data show CDR1 as SGHDN and CDR2 as FVKESK. V lost 5 bases and J lost 9; bases outside the gene matches: 8. This CDR3 spans 14 amino acids. The CDR3 loop reads CASSTYRGRVEQFF. CDR3 DNA sequence: TGTGCCAGCAGCACTTACAGGGGGCGAGTTGAGCAGTTCTTC.

J is TRBJ2-7 and V is TRBV5-6, with 10 bases identical to TRBD1. Looked up from germline, CDR1 is SGHDT and CDR2 is YYEEEE. CDR3 length: 16 residues. With 2 bases clipped from V and 9 bases from J, the junction kept 14 bases outside the gene matches. Written as DNA, the CDR3 is TGTGCCAGCAGCTTACGTTCGGGACAGGGGAGAGTGGGGCAGTACTTC. It encodes CASSLRSGQGRVGQYF.

This clonotype showed up just a few times. The CDR3 sequence is CSVLSYEQYF. The CDR3 bases are TGCAGCGTCCTCTCCTACGAGCAGTACTTC. V gene TRBV29-1 combines with J gene TRBJ2-7; no reliable D call. From germline, CDR1 is SQVTM and CDR2 ANQGSEA. This CDR3 spans 10 amino acids. Trimming shortened V by 6 bases and J by 0 bases, and 3 bases separated the two germline ends.

This clonotype turned up a few times. CDR3 nucleotide sequence: TGCGCCAGCAGCCGTAACTTGGGGACAGCTTATAGCACAGATACGCAGTATTTT. Its protein is CASSRNLGTAYSTDTQYF. V usage is TRBV23-1 and J usage is TRBJ2-3, with 7 bases matching TRBD1. TRBV23-1 belongs to the ORF category, with a function that is uncertain. The length of the CDR3 is 18 residues. V shed 6 bases, J shed 0 bases, and the junction held 15 bases outside the gene matches.

V is TRBV24-1 and J is TRBJ2-2; TRBD2 matches at 11 bases. Germline V gives CDR1 KGHDR, CDR2 SFDVKD. The CDR3 totals 19 residues. The V segment lost 5 bases and the J segment 2 bases; nucleotides outside the gene matches: 12. The CDR3 bases are TGTGCCACCAGTGTAAGCCCGAGACTAGCGGGACTAAACACCGGGGAGCTGTTTTTT. This sequence encodes CATSVSPRLAGLNTGELFF.

This clonotype was detected many times. V gene TRBV9 combines with J gene TRBJ2-1; D perhaps matches TRBD2 (6 bases). The germline V and J ends were trimmed by 0 bases and 8 bases, with 12 bases remaining between them. CDR1 SGDLS and CDR2 YYNGEE come from the germline V gene. This CDR3 spans 14 amino acids. The CDR3 here is CASSVDGRGDEQFF. In nucleotides, the CDR3 is TGTGCCAGCAGCGTAGACGGGAGAGGCGATGAGCAGTTCTTC.

The rearrangement joins TRBV20-1 to TRBJ1-1, with unresolved D. Germline V lookup: CDR1 DFQATT, CDR2 SNEGSKA (reference sequence). Trimming took off 0 bases at V and 0 bases at J, with 11 bases between the two ends. This CDR3 spans 15 amino acids. CDR3 bases: TGCAGTGCTAGAGACCTACATGGAATGAACACTGAAGCTTTCTTT. This codes for CSARDLHGMNTEAFF.

The sample holds many counts of this clonotype. The chain joins TRBV28 to TRBJ2-1; 9 positions agree with TRBD1. The CDR3 extends over 18 amino acids. Germline CDR1 and CDR2: MDHEN and SYDVKM. The trim removed 4 bases at V and 3 bases at J, leaving 13 bases unmatched. CDR3 sequence reads: CASSSAAGDRALYNEQFF. The CDR3 bases are TGTGCCAGCAGTTCAGCGGCAGGGGACAGGGCGCTCTACAATGAGCAGTTCTTC.

This clonotype has only a few counts. V usage is TRBV20-1 and J usage is TRBJ1-1; D ambiguous. Germline CDR1 DFQATT, CDR2 SNEGSKA (reference sequence). Between the trimmed V and J ends, which lost 6 bases and 1 base, there was a span of 9 bases. CDR3 length: 12 amino acids. CDR3 residues: CSAQKANTEAFF. DNA of the CDR3: TGCAGTGCGCAAAAGGCGAACACTGAAGCTTTCTTT.

J is TRBJ2-7 and V is TRBV7-6; the match to TRBD1 covers 9 bases. CDR3 length: 17 residues. Germline assignment: CDR1 SGHVS and CDR2 FNYEAQ. V dropped 0 bases and J dropped 4; count of bases not matched to a gene: 10. The CDR3 here is CASSLALEDRGVYEQYF. The CDR3 DNA reads as TGTGCCAGCAGCTTAGCGCTAGAGGACAGGGGAGTTTACGAGCAGTACTTC.

The genes are TRBV5-1 and TRBJ1-1, with D possibly matching TRBD1 (6 bases). V was pared by 0 bases and J by 4 bases, with 13 bases between. Germline V gives CDR1 SGHRS, CDR2 YFSETQ. The CDR3 is made up of 15 amino acids. Here the CDR3 reads CASSLDPGASTEAFF. The CDR3 DNA reads as TGCGCCAGCAGCTTGGACCCGGGGGCGAGCACTGAAGCTTTCTTT.

This clonotype has just a few counts. V usage is TRBV12-3 or TRBV12-4 and J usage is TRBJ2-2, with D perhaps assigned TRBD1 or TRBD2 (6 bases each). Deletions cut 7 bases from V and 0 bases from J, with 15 bases between. The CDR3 sequence is 16 residues long. This CDR3 reads CASTLGGTTNTGELFF. The DNA for the CDR3 is TGTGCCAGCACCCTTGGGGGGACAACGAACACCGGGGAGCTGTTTTTT.

The chain has TRBV2 and TRBJ1-3, with TRBD1 as a possible D gene (5 bases). Germline-derived CDR1 and CDR2 are SNHLY and FYNNEI. The CDR3 is made up of 14 amino acids. V was trimmed by 3 bases and J by 2 bases, leaving 8 bases between them. CDR3 protein: CASSEIQAGNTIYF. Here the CDR3 DNA reads TGTGCCAGCAGTGAGATACAGGCTGGAAACACCATATATTTT.